The T cell receptor beta chain described here comes from a study of OX40 agonist ivuxolimab in advanced cancers. Repertoires were generated with immunoSEQ multiplex PCR, while TCRdb's copy carries only in-frame clones and drops some. Seen here are over 40,000 clones, around 89% observed once, and the top ten hold around 23%. Sequenced material: CD4+ or CD8+ T cells sorted from blood, taken in a trial of the OX40 agonist ivuxolimab. The TCR was taken from an adult with an advanced solid tumor such as melanoma, head and neck, liver or kidney cancer.

The CDR3 sequence is CASSFLTGRLNTEAFF. Written as DNA, the CDR3 is TGTGCCAGTTCTTTTCTTACAGGGCGCCTAAACACTGAAGCTTTCTTT. The V and J genes are TRBV19 and TRBJ1-1; D possibly corresponds to TRBD1 (6 bases). Germline V gene data show CDR1 as LNHDA and CDR2 as SQIVND (reference sequence). The CDR3 length is 16 residues. V was clipped by 8 bases and J by 2 bases, with 21 bases between them.